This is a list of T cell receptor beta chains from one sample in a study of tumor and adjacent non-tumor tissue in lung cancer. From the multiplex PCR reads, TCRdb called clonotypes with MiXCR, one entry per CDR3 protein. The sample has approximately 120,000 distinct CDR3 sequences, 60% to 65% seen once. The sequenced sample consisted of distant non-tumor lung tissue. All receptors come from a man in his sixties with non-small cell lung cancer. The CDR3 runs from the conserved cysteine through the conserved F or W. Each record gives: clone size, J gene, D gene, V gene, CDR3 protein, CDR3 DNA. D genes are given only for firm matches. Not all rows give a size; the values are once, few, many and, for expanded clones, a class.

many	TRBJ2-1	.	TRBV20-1	CSARWDASYNEQFF	TGCAGTGCTAGATGGGACGCCTCCTACAATGAGCAGTTCTTC
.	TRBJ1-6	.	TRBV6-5	CACRGLDNSPLHF	TGTGCCTGCAGGGGACTCGATAATTCACCCCTCCACTTT
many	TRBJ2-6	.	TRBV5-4	CASSLVDGANVLTF	TGTGCCAGCAGCTTGGTGGATGGGGCCAACGTCCTGACTTTC
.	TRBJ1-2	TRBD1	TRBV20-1	CSASGGGGRGYSF	TGCAGTGCTAGTGGAGGGGGCGGTCGTGGCTACAGCTTC
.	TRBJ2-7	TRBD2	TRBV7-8	CTSSLAGHGFSSYEKYF	TGTACCAGCAGCTTAGCGGGACATGGTTTTAGCTCCTACGAGAAGTACTTC
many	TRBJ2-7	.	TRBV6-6	CASSYQGYYEQYF	TGTGCCAGCAGTTACCAAGGCTACTACGAGCAGTACTTC
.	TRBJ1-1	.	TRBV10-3	CATSTALNTEAFF	TGTGCCACTTCGACAGCCTTGAACACTGAAGCTTTCTTT
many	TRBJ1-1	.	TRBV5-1	CASSYIRGDTEAFF	TGCGCCAGCAGCTATATTCGAGGAGATACTGAAGCTTTCTTT
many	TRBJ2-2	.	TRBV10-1	CASSEGGNANTGELFF	TGCGCCAGCAGTGAGGGTGGAAACGCGAACACCGGGGAGCTGTTTTTT
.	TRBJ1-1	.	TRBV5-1	CASSLGSEAFF	TGCGCCAGCAGCTTGGGCAGTGAAGCTTTCTTT
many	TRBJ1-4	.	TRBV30	CAYNIGANEKLFF	TGTGCCTACAACATCGGAGCTAATGAAAAACTGTTTTTT
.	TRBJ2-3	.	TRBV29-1	CSVVVISSDAQYF	TGCAGCGTTGTTGTAATTAGCTCAGATGCGCAGTATTTT
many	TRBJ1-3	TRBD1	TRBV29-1	CSVEDRPGNTIYF	TGCAGCGTTGAGGACAGGCCTGGAAACACCATATATTTT